Reported below is one TCR beta chain. As yet, its antigen is unknown. This sample is part of a study of cytomegalovirus exposure and HLA in healthy donors. Study summary: The same platform was used for the 110 or so validation repertoires as for the approximately 720 first-cohort repertoires, as reported in a later analysis. Study-wide results and caveats: The study labeled more than 150 TCR beta chains cytomegalovirus-associated. CMV antigen specificity of a few CMV-associated chains was confirmed in vitro.

This CDR3 contains 16 residues. CDR1 is MGHDK and CDR2 is SYGVNS in the germline V gene. V lost 3 bases, J lost 0 bases, and 13 bases lay in between. Clones were read by immunoSEQ multiplex PCR, and TCRdb kept only the in-frame ones, dropping some. The table records fewer than 350,000 clones, approximately 90% of them present only once. This TCR derives from a woman aged 18-30 years in good health and CMV-seronegative. The V gene is TRBV25-1, the J gene TRBJ2-3; D is possibly TRBD2 (6 bases). The sample taken for sequencing was PBMCs. In nucleotides, the CDR3 is TGTGCCAGCAGTGATATAGCGGAAACTAGCACAGATACGCAGTATTTT. Protein: CASSDIAETSTDTQYF.